This T cell receptor (beta chain) was retrieved from a study of shared clonotypes between healthy human individuals. Study context: The donor pool was made up of two women and three men aged 18 to 49.

Trimming at V came to 4 bases and at J to 7 bases, leaving 6 bases not matched to a gene. The CDR3 length is 15 residues. The germline gives CDR1 SGHAT, CDR2 FQNNGV. Turning to this clone: Its antigen is not identified.

Template for every sorted-subset replicate PCR totaled about 0.2 ug DNA, roughly 30,000 T cell genomes. Produced via immunoSEQ multiplex PCR; TCRdb's table is partial and in-frame only. This sample has some 2,000,000 clones, with roughly 94% found just once. Study-level results: Approximately 4.5% was the fraction of naive CD4 clonotypes found shared across a few donors. The low donor count limited represented genetic and exposure-history diversity.

Sequencing was performed on naive CD4+ T cells sorted from blood. Noted subset: CD45RA+ positively selected. This TCR derives from a man aged 18 to 35 in good health. The V gene is TRBV11-2, the J gene TRBJ2-1, with 11 bases that match TRBD1. This chain's CDR3 is CASSSSGQGGNEQFF. CDR3 sequence (DNA): TGTGCCAGCAGCTCATCGGGACAGGGGGGGAATGAGCAGTTCTTC.